This TCR beta chain was documented in a study of cytomegalovirus exposure and HLA in healthy donors. For the study at large: Among the 398 donors who were genotyped, approximately 84% fell in the genetic ancestry cluster that is associated with self-reported Caucasian donors.

The CDR3 totals 15 residues. Trimming removed 4 bases from V and 0 bases from J, with 13 bases in between. Per the germline V gene, CDR1 is ENHRY and CDR2 is SYGVKD. The primer mix had 60 Vbeta and 13 Jbeta primers. Method: immunoSEQ multiplex PCR; TCRdb's copy keeps in-frame clones and lacks some. Of some 95,000 clones listed, approximately 65% are singletons. The origin of this receptor is a man between 25 and 39 years old in good health and CMV-seronegative. The sequenced material came from PBMCs. This chain joins TRBV10-3 and TRBJ2-7, with D possibly TRBD2 on 5 matching bases. The CDR3 DNA reads TGTGCCATCAGTGTTGAGGAGGACTTCTCCTACGAGCAGTACTTC. Its protein is CAISVEEDFSYEQYF.